The source of this TCR beta chain is a study of Ad26.COV2.S vaccination and SARS-CoV-2 variants. Study results and caveats: Substantial breadth was reported for post-vaccination spike-specific CD8+ and CD4+ T cells. Similar non-spike TCR breadth was seen in vaccine and placebo recipients. From the TCR breadth and depth analyses, total T cell responses may have been underestimated.

Using immunoSEQ multiplex PCR, the repertoire was profiled, and TCRdb retains in-frame clones only, with some absent. The table shows more than 150,000 clones, with approximately 90% occurring only once. Notes on this clone: Its antigen is not identified.

V gave up 1 base and J gave up 4 bases; unmatched junction bases: 6. The CDR3 covers 16 residues. Germline loops: CDR1 MNHNS, CDR2 SASEGT. The sequence came from a human donor who had recovered from COVID-19. The chain uses TRBV6-1 and TRBJ1-5, with 8 bases that match TRBD1. The sample was peripheral blood, taken after recovery from COVID-19. The CDR3 reads CASSEEDRVGNQPQHF. For the CDR3, the DNA is TGTGCCAGCAGTGAAGAGGACAGGGTGGGGAATCAGCCCCAGCATTTT.